The T cell receptor beta chain described here comes from a study of shared clonotypes between healthy human individuals. Study context: Sampling drew on donors who were a couple of women and three men aged 18 to 49.

Assay: immunoSEQ multiplex PCR; the TCRdb copy retains only in-frame clones and omits some. The table records about 2 million clones, about 95% of them present only once. Germline-derived CDR1 and CDR2 are SGDLS and YYNGEE. CDR3 size: 15 residues. The V end lost 0 bases, the J end lost 2 bases, and 12 bases lay between the germline ends. This chain joins TRBV9 and TRBJ2-7, with D perhaps TRBD2 (6 bases). The source of this sequence is a young man in good health. The sequenced material came from naive CD4+ T cells sorted from blood. Subset noted: CD45RA+ positively selected. The CDR3 is CASSVGTSGAYEQYF. CDR3 in DNA: TGTGCCAGCAGCGTAGGAACATCGGGGGCCTACGAGCAGTACTTC.